The 14 T cell receptor beta chains listed next were all sequenced from one sample in a study of blood T cell repertoires in COVID-19. TCRdb's copy holds only in-frame clones and misses some; the assay was immunoSEQ multiplex PCR. The profile shows around 80,000 clones, 80% to 90% of them singletons. The specimen sequenced was peripheral blood. Receptors originate from a woman of 80 years or more with acute or convalescent COVID-19.

The chain employs TRBV6-4 and TRBJ2-1; 10 bases are shared with TRBD2. Germline V CDR1 and CDR2: MRHNA, SNTAGT. The CDR3 consists of 16 residues. V shed 2 bases and J 6 bases; nucleotides not matched to a gene: 7. The DNA for the CDR3 is TGTGCCAGCAGTGACCAAGCGGGGGGGCCTGGCAATGAGCAGTTCTTC. The encoded protein is CASSDQAGGPGNEQFF.

The chain couples TRBV9 to TRBJ2-1; D gene ambiguous. CDR1 SGDLS and CDR2 YYNGEE come from the germline V gene. Trimming left V 0 bases short and J 4 bases short, with 5 bases between. The CDR3 spans 13 residues. The CDR3 DNA is TGTGCCAGCAGCGTAGACGGGTACAATGAGCAGTTCTTC. Translation: CASSVDGYNEQFF.

This chain uses TRBV6-6 with TRBJ2-3; D possibly corresponds to TRBD2 (5 bases). The CDR3 covers 14 residues. Trimming cost V 4 bases and J 2 bases, with 10 bases left between them. Germline CDR1 reads MNHNY; CDR2 reads SVGAGI (reference sequence). This CDR3 is CASSFDYNTDTQYF. The CDR3 DNA sequence: TGTGCCAGCAGTTTTGACTATAACACAGATACGCAGTATTTT.

The V gene is TRBV3-1 (or the pseudogene TRBV3-2), the J gene TRBJ2-5; tentative D call: TRBD2 (6 bases). The V end lost 0 bases, the J end lost 7 bases, and 9 bases lay between the germline ends. The germline V gene has CDR1 LGHDT and CDR2 YNNKEL (reference sequence). The CDR3 totals 13 residues. The CDR3 DNA sequence: TGTGCCAGCAGCCAAGAGGGGGGAAGGACCCAGTACTTC. Protein: CASSQEGGRTQYF.

This sequence joins TRBV6-5 and TRBJ2-1, with 8 bases that match TRBD1. The CDR3 consists of 15 residues. V was clipped by 6 bases and J by 3 bases; unmatched bases: 7. From germline, CDR1 is MNHEY and CDR2 SVGAGI. Here the CDR3 DNA reads TGTGCCAGCAGGGTCGACAGGGGCTTCTACAATGAGCAGTTCTTC. This encodes CASRVDRGFYNEQFF.

The rearrangement joins TRBV18 to TRBJ2-5; D gene unclear. CDR1 is KGHSH, CDR2 LQKENI, per germline. Trimming took off 0 bases at V and 1 base at J, with 3 bases between the two ends. The CDR3 spans 13 residues. CDR3 amino acids: CASSPPGQETQYF. The CDR3, as DNA: TGTGCCAGCTCACCACCCGGCCAAGAGACCCAGTACTTC.

The chain recombines TRBV2 with TRBJ1-3; the D gene is possibly TRBD1 (5 bases). V lost 8 bases, J lost 0 bases, and 23 bases lay in between. This CDR3 has 18 amino acids. Germline lookup yields CDR1 SNHLY and CDR2 FYNNEI. DNA for the CDR3: TGTGCCAGCGGTACGGGCAGGGTTTACGGAAGCTCTGGAAACACCATATATTTT. Protein product: CASGTGRVYGSSGNTIYF. Combining the CDR3 with reference TRBV2 and TRBJ1-3 gives the whole variable domain EPEVTQTPSHQVTQMGQEVILRCVPISNHLYFYWYRQILGQKVEFLVSFYNNEISEKSEIFDDQFSVERPDGSNFTLKIRSTKLEDSAMYFCASGTGRVYGSSGNTIYFGEGSWLTVV.

The chain links TRBV27 to TRBJ2-7, with a weak D call TRBD1 (6 bases). The ends were cut back, 6 bases at V and 6 bases at J, with 15 bases in the middle. The CDR3 loop spans 13 amino acids. The germline V gene encodes CDR1 MNHEY and CDR2 SMNVEV (reference sequence). The CDR3 region has the DNA TGTGCCAGCAGCCCCAGGGGTAGTGGCGAGCAGTACTTC. Protein sequence: CASSPRGSGEQYF.

The V and J genes are TRBV7-8 and TRBJ2-3; 10 nucleotides align to TRBD2. CDR3 length: 16 residues. The V gene's germline CDR1 is SGHVS and CDR2 FQNEAQ. After removal of 2 bases from V and 2 bases from J, the junction contained 4 bases not matched to a gene. CDR3 nucleotides: TGTGCCAGCAGCTTAACAGCGGGGGGGGTCACAGATACGCAGTATTTT. This translates into CASSLTAGGVTDTQYF.

This chain connects TRBV12-3 or TRBV12-4 to TRBJ1-5; TRBD1 is a possible D gene (5 bases). CDR3 length: 13 residues. Trimming took 2 bases from V and 6 from J, leaving 8 bases between them. The CDR3 loop is CASSLQGAQPQHF. In nucleotides, the CDR3 is TGTGCCAGCAGTTTACAGGGCGCTCAGCCCCAGCATTTT.

The J gene is TRBJ1-1, the V gene TRBV2, with D perhaps TRBD1 (5 bases). The V and J ends lost 8 bases and 2 bases respectively, with 6 bases between them. Germline V CDR1 and CDR2: SNHLY, FYNNEI. The CDR3 consists of 11 residues. CDR3 sequence (DNA): TGTGCCAGCGGGGCAAACACTGAAGCTTTCTTT. Its translation is CASGANTEAFF.

The genes are TRBV5-1 and TRBJ2-1; no clear D. Germline CDR1 and CDR2: SGHRS and YFSETQ. The CDR3 contains 13 residues. V was cut by 0 bases and J by 9 bases, with 10 bases left in between. The CDR3 is CASSLERAGEQFF. The DNA of the CDR3 is TGCGCCAGCAGCTTGGAACGAGCCGGTGAGCAGTTCTTC. Full variable domain (missing parts from reference TRBV5-1 and TRBJ2-1): KAGVTQTPRYLIKTRGQQVTLSCSPISGHRSVSWYQQTPGQGLQFLFEYFSETQRNKGNFPGRFSGRQFSNSRSEMNVSTLELGDSALYLCASSLERAGEQFFGPGTRLTVL.

The genes are TRBV9 and TRBJ1-1, with unresolved D. CDR3 length: 13 residues. V lost 4 bases, J lost 0 bases, and 7 bases lay in between. Germline assignment: CDR1 SGDLS and CDR2 YYNGEE. This chain's CDR3 is CASSPSVNTEAFF. The CDR3, as DNA: TGTGCCAGCAGCCCCTCCGTGAACACTGAAGCTTTCTTT.

The count of this clone is one. The V gene is TRBV2, the J gene TRBJ1-2, with 7 bases that match TRBD1. Germline CDR1 and CDR2: SNHLY and FYNNEI. The CDR3 covers 16 residues. V was pared by 8 bases and J by 4 bases, with 16 bases of the junction left unmatched. CDR3 in amino acids: CASCLEDLTGPYGYTF. CDR3 nucleotide sequence: TGTGCCAGCTGCCTCGAAGACCTGACAGGGCCCTATGGCTACACCTTC.